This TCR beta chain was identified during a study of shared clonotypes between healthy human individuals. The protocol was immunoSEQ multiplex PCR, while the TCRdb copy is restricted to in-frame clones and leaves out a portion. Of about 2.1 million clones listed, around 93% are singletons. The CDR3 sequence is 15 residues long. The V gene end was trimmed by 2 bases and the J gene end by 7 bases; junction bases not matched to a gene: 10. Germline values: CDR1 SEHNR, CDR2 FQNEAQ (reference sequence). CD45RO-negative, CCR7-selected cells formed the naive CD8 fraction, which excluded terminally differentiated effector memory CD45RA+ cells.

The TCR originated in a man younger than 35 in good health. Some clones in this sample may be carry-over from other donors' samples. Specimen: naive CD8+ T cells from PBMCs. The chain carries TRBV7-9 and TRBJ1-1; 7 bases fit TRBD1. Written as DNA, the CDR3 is TGTGCCAGCAGCTTATCGGACAGGCCGACCCTTGAAGCTTTCTTT. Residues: CASSLSDRPTLEAFF.